This T cell receptor beta chain was captured in a study of shared clonotypes between healthy human individuals. Broader study findings: Naive subsets typically showed greater estimated richness than memory subsets. The study sampled only blood, and tissue repertoires likely differ.

Unmatched junction bases numbered 3, after V lost 1 base and J lost 2 bases. Germline V gives CDR1 MDHEN, CDR2 SYDVKM. The CDR3 sequence is 15 residues long. Several immunoSEQ plates held equal portions of the genomic DNA taken from each subset. Repertoires were generated with immunoSEQ multiplex PCR, while TCRdb's copy carries only in-frame clones and drops some. The sample contains 2,500,000 or so clones, around 94% of which appear only once. Note on this clone: Its antigen is undetermined. The identical CDR3 is also encoded by other nucleotide sequences in the sample.

This receptor was identified in a man between 18 and 29 years old in good health. The sequenced sample was naive CD4+ T cells sorted from blood. The subset: CD45RA+ positively selected. The chain links TRBV28 to TRBJ1-2, with 8 bases that match TRBD1. The CDR3 is CASSLLGTGNYGYTF. The CDR3 DNA follows: TGTGCCAGCAGTTTATTAGGGACAGGCAACTATGGCTACACCTTC.